One and the same sample provided the 23 T cell receptor beta chains below, sequenced in a study of blood T cell repertoires in COVID-19. TCRdb's copy holds only in-frame clones and misses some; the assay was immunoSEQ multiplex PCR. The table has more than 300,000 clones, 88% seen once; the top ten hold around 7.9%. The sample was peripheral blood. These receptors came from a woman aged 70-85 years with COVID-19, enrolled during active disease.

The chain recombines TRBV9 with TRBJ1-2; TRBD1 matches at 10 bases. From germline, CDR1 is SGDLS and CDR2 YYNGEE. The CDR3 spans 15 residues. Losses at the gene ends were 0 bases for V and 3 bases for J; bases not matched to a gene: 2. The CDR3 loop is CASSVEGQGYYGYTF. In DNA, the CDR3 is TGTGCCAGCAGCGTAGAGGGACAGGGGTACTATGGCTACACCTTC.

The J gene is TRBJ1-2, the V gene TRBV6-5; TRBD1 matches at 8 bases. The ends lost 6 bases at V and 4 bases at J; junction bases unmatched: 1. The CDR3 consists of 12 residues. Germline V lookup: CDR1 MNHEY, CDR2 SVGAGI. CDR3 region: CASSDRGYGYTF. CDR3 bases: TGTGCCAGCAGCGACAGGGGCTATGGCTACACCTTC.

The V and J genes are TRBV5-1 and TRBJ1-1; TRBD1 agrees at 7 bases. The CDR3 covers 14 residues. V lost 4 bases, J lost 1 base, and 4 bases stayed unmatched. Per germline, CDR1 SGHRS and CDR2 YFSETQ. This CDR3 reads CASSRTGENTEAFF. The DNA of the CDR3 is TGCGCCAGCAGCCGAACAGGGGAGAACACTGAAGCTTTCTTT.

The rearrangement links TRBV5-1 to TRBJ2-3; 7 nucleotides match TRBD2. The CDR3 covers 16 residues. The junction had 6 bases not matched to a gene; V was cut back by 0 bases and J by 2 bases. Germline-derived CDR1 and CDR2 are SGHRS and YFSETQ. DNA of the CDR3: TGCGCCAGCAGCTTGGGAGCGGGGCCCTTCACAGATACGCAGTATTTT. Protein product: CASSLGAGPFTDTQYF. Looking up the rest from reference TRBV5-1 and TRBJ2-3 gives the full variable domain: KAGVTQTPRYLIKTRGQQVTLSCSPISGHRSVSWYQQTPGQGLQFLFEYFSETQRNKGNFPGRFSGRQFSNSRSEMNVSTLELGDSALYLCASSLGAGPFTDTQYFGPGTRLTVL.

The genes are TRBV6-5 and TRBJ1-2, with D unclear. The CDR3 sequence is 14 residues long. Trimming cost V 7 bases and J 1 base, with 13 bases left between them. Germline V CDR1 and CDR2: MNHEY, SVGAGI. For the CDR3, the DNA is TGTGCCAGCACCCCCGAGGGAGGTAACTATGGCTACACCTTC. This codes for CASTPEGGNYGYTF.

The chain uses TRBV11-2 and TRBJ1-2; D gene uncertain. Trimming pared 5 bases from V and 4 bases from J, leaving 17 bases between. Germline CDR1 reads SGHAT; CDR2 reads FQNNGV. This CDR3 is 15 amino acids long. The CDR3 is CASSPARHHGYGYTF. The CDR3 DNA reads TGTGCCAGCAGCCCCGCGAGGCACCATGGCTATGGCTACACCTTC.

This sequence joins TRBV5-8 and TRBJ2-4; 9 bases map to TRBD1. The J segment lost 6 bases and the V segment lost 3 bases, leaving 4 bases of the junction unmatched. This CDR3 region has 14 residues. Germline V gene sequence: CDR1 SGHTS, CDR2 YDEGEE. CDR3 loop: CASSYRTGVNIQYF. CDR3 sequence (DNA): TGTGCCAGCAGCTACCGGACAGGGGTAAACATTCAGTACTTC.

This chain uses TRBV7-2 with TRBJ2-7, with 13 bases matching TRBD2. This CDR3 is 16 amino acids long. Trimming removed 1 base from V and 3 bases from J; junction bases left unmatched: 3. Germline V gene sequence: CDR1 SGHTA, CDR2 FQGNSA. The CDR3 loop reads CASSLGLAGGYYEQYF. CDR3 sequence (DNA): TGTGCCAGCAGCTTAGGACTAGCGGGGGGTTACTACGAGCAGTACTTC.

This clone showed up just a few times. The V call is TRBV2, the J call TRBJ2-2; the D is unclear. In germline, CDR1 is SNHLY, CDR2 FYNNEI. The V gene lost 8 bases and the J gene lost 0 bases, with 10 bases spanning the gap. This CDR3 has 14 amino acids. CDR3 region: CASQWQANTGELFF. The CDR3 coding sequence is TGTGCCAGCCAGTGGCAGGCGAACACCGGGGAGCTGTTTTTT.

The rearrangement uses TRBV28 and TRBJ1-5, with TRBD1 identical over 7 bases. The V segment lost 4 bases and the J segment 0 bases; nucleotides outside the gene matches: 3. This CDR3 is 15 amino acids long. CDR1 and CDR2 (germline): MDHEN, SYDVKM. The CDR3 is CASSYTGVSNQPQHF. For the CDR3, the DNA is TGTGCCAGCAGTTATACAGGGGTTAGCAATCAGCCCCAGCATTTT.

The chain recombines TRBV12-3 or TRBV12-4 with TRBJ1-5; tentative D call: TRBD1 (6 bases). With 2 bases removed from V and 9 bases from J, the gap between germline ends came to 8 bases. CDR3 length: 12 amino acids. CDR3 nucleotide sequence: TGTGCCAGCAGTTTACGGGGGGCGCCCCAGCATTTT. Translated: CASSLRGAPQHF.

The chain employs TRBV7-9 and TRBJ2-3, with TRBD1 matching over 8 bases. J gave up 4 bases and V 5 bases, and 11 bases lay outside the gene matches. Per germline, CDR1 SEHNR and CDR2 FQNEAQ (reference sequence). The CDR3 has 16 amino acids. DNA of the CDR3: TGTGCCAGCAGCCAGGGACAGGTCAAGGATCCAGATACGCAGTATTTT. Amino acids: CASSQGQVKDPDTQYF.

This clone was seen only once. The CDR3 DNA reads as TGTGCCAGCAGTTACCTAGCGGGGGCAACGAGGGGGGAGCTGTTTTTT. Its protein product is CASSYLAGATRGELFF. The rearrangement joins TRBV6-5 to TRBJ2-2; TRBD2 agrees at 10 bases. J lost 8 bases, V lost 2 bases, and 8 bases had no gene match. This CDR3 spans 16 amino acids. Germline values: CDR1 MNHEY, CDR2 SVGAGI.

This chain joins TRBV5-1 and TRBJ1-2; possible D gene TRBD1, 5 bases. Germline CDR1 and CDR2: SGHRS and YFSETQ. CDR3 length: 11 residues. V lost 7 bases and J 8 bases, leaving 12 bases between the germline ends. The CDR3 DNA follows: TGCGCCAGCTCCGGGGGATTCGGCTACACCTTC. It specifies CASSGGFGYTF.

This clone appeared a few times. The rearrangement links TRBV28 to TRBJ1-6; perhaps TRBD1 as D (6 bases). V lost 10 bases and J 7 bases, leaving 14 bases between the germline ends. CDR3 size: 13 residues. Looked up from germline, CDR1 is MDHEN and CDR2 is SYDVKM. This CDR3 is CATLGHFNSPLHF. In nucleotides, the CDR3 is TGTGCCACCCTGGGACACTTCAATTCACCCCTCCACTTT.

This clone came up a few times. The chain recombines TRBV6-5 with TRBJ1-5; possible D gene TRBD1, 5 bases. Trimming cost V 5 bases and J 0 bases, with 11 bases left between them. CDR1 MNHEY and CDR2 SVGAGI come from the germline V gene. CDR3 length: 15 residues. The CDR3 nucleotides read TGTGCCAGCAGTCGCGGGGACCTTAGCAATCAGCCCCAGCATTTT. It specifies CASSRGDLSNQPQHF.

The chain uses TRBV7-8 and TRBJ1-2; 8 positions agree with TRBD1. V shed 5 bases, J shed 4 bases, and the junction held 9 bases outside the gene matches. This CDR3 region has 15 residues. Germline loops: CDR1 SGHVS, CDR2 FQNEAQ. CDR3: CASSVDRVGVYGYTF. The CDR3 DNA follows: TGTGCCAGCAGCGTGGACAGGGTCGGTGTCTATGGCTACACCTTC.

The chain joins TRBV5-1 to TRBJ1-1; TRBD1 is a possible D gene (5 bases). V lost 4 bases, J lost 6 bases, and 22 bases lay in between. The CDR3 spans 16 residues. CDR1 and CDR2 (germline): SGHRS, YFSETQ. The CDR3 DNA reads as TGCGCCAGCAGCCCTTGGGGGGAGGGTAGACGTTCTGAAGCTTTCTTT. Protein: CASSPWGEGRRSEAFF.

The V call is TRBV28, the J call TRBJ2-6, with D perhaps TRBD1 (6 bases). Trimming shortened V by 1 base and J by 0 bases, and 10 bases separated the two germline ends. CDR1 MDHEN and CDR2 SYDVKM come from the germline V gene. This CDR3 is 17 amino acids long. This CDR3 is CASSLLNRDSGANVLTF. The CDR3 nucleotides read TGTGCCAGCAGTTTATTGAACAGGGACTCTGGGGCCAACGTCCTGACTTTC.

The chain combines TRBV7-3 with TRBJ2-1; 11 nucleotides align to TRBD1. The CDR3 has 14 residues. Per the germline V gene, CDR1 is SGHTA and CDR2 is FQGTGA. The V and J ends lost 4 bases and 4 bases, in that order; junction bases with no gene match: 0. The CDR3 DNA reads as TGTGCCAGCAGCTGGGACAGGGGGTACAATGAGCAGTTCTTC. This gives the protein CASSWDRGYNEQFF.

CDR3 DNA sequence: TGTGCCACCAGTGATCCCGGGACAGGGGGCCACACCGGGGAGCTGTTTTTT. Its translation: CATSDPGTGGHTGELFF. The chain links TRBV24-1 to TRBJ2-2; 12 nucleotides line up with TRBD1. CDR1 is KGHDR and CDR2 is SFDVKD in the germline V gene. The CDR3 is made up of 17 amino acids. With 3 bases clipped from V and 3 bases from J, the junction kept 4 bases outside the gene matches.

V usage is TRBV19 and J usage is TRBJ1-3; perhaps TRBD1 as D (6 bases). CDR3 length equals 15 residues. Trimming took 8 bases from V and 0 from J, leaving 14 bases between them. Germline V gives CDR1 LNHDA, CDR2 SQIVND (reference sequence). CDR3 coding DNA: TGTGCCAGTCGACGACAGGAATTCTCTGGAAACACCATATATTTT. This codes for CASRRQEFSGNTIYF.

V is TRBV24-1 and J is TRBJ2-3; no firm D call. The germline V and J ends were trimmed by 8 bases and 5 bases, with 13 bases remaining between them. Germline assignment: CDR1 KGHDR and CDR2 SFDVKD. The CDR3 spans 13 residues. The CDR3 nucleotides read TGTGCCACCAAGAACTGGAGAGGAGATACGCAGTATTTT. Its protein product is CATKNWRGDTQYF.